These 31 T cell receptor beta chains share one sample of origin, sequenced in a study of CD8+ T cells in alopecia areata. As the sequencing template, cDNA was produced by extracting RNA and reverse transcribing it. TCRdb's copy holds only in-frame clones and misses some; the assay was immunoSEQ multiplex PCR. The table includes about 160,000 clones, roughly two thirds detected once. Treatment noted: oral pan-JAK inhibitor, 5-10 mg twice daily. The material was CD4+ T cells sorted from blood, obtained at week 4, from a patient treated with tofacitinib. The receptors come from a human donor with alopecia areata.

This clone was detected a few times. The rearrangement uses TRBV5-1 and TRBJ2-7; 9 nucleotides match TRBD1. Germline values: CDR1 SGHRS, CDR2 YFSETQ. V gave up 0 bases and J gave up 1 base; unmatched junction bases: 2. The CDR3 contains 15 residues. CDR3 in DNA: TGCGCCAGCAGCTTGGGGACAGGGGTGTCCTACGAGCAGTACTTC. Translated: CASSLGTGVSYEQYF.

CDR3 nucleotides: TGTGCCTGGAGTCTCGACACCCTAGGAATGCCCCAGCATTTT. As protein: CAWSLDTLGMPQHF. V gene TRBV30 combines with J gene TRBJ1-5; the D is unclear. Trimming pared 2 bases from V and 9 bases from J, leaving 17 bases between. The CDR3 has 14 residues. Germline V gene data show CDR1 as GTSNPN and CDR2 as SVGIG (reference sequence).

This clone was seen more than once but under ten times. At the DNA level, this CDR3 is encoded by other sequences in the same sample as well. This chain joins TRBV27 and TRBJ1-5; D gene uncertain. V was pared by 4 bases and J by 4 bases, with 11 bases between. Germline V gives CDR1 MNHEY, CDR2 SMNVEV (reference sequence). The CDR3 covers 14 residues. The CDR3 protein is CASSSFPSNQPQHF. CDR3 nucleotides: TGTGCCAGCAGTTCCTTCCCGAGTAATCAGCCCCAGCATTTT.

The chain uses TRBV5-1 and TRBJ2-3; D is uncertain. The CDR3 loop spans 11 amino acids. CDR1 and CDR2 (germline): SGHRS, YFSETQ. V shed 5 bases and J shed 4 bases, with 5 bases lying between them. Here the CDR3 reads CASRAADTQYF. Here the CDR3 DNA reads TGCGCCAGCAGGGCAGCAGATACGCAGTATTTT.

This clone was recorded only once. V and J are TRBV30 and TRBJ1-2; D not resolved. Germline CDR1 is GTSNPN and CDR2 is SVGIG (reference sequence). This CDR3 has 15 residues. With 0 bases removed from V and 0 bases from J, the gap between germline ends came to 11 bases. CDR3 DNA sequence: TGTGCCTGGAGTGTAGGGTTCACTGCTAACTATGGCTACACCTTC. It is translated as CAWSVGFTANYGYTF.

The V call is TRBV29-1, the J call TRBJ2-2; D unresolved. Per the germline V gene, CDR1 is SQVTM and CDR2 is ANQGSEA. The CDR3 covers 12 residues. Trimming took off 3 bases at V and 1 base at J, with 3 bases between the two ends. The CDR3 DNA is TGCAGCGTTGACCTGAACACCGGGGAGCTGTTTTTT. It yields the protein CSVDLNTGELFF.

This sequence joins TRBV7-8 and TRBJ2-7; D ambiguous. The germline CDR1 and CDR2 sequences are SGHVS and FQNEAQ. There are 15 residues in the CDR3. Trimming removed 7 bases from V and 2 bases from J, with 18 bases in between. CDR3 DNA: TGTGCCAGCACTCACCGAGTTAATGGAGCCTACGAGCAGTACTTC. This sequence encodes CASTHRVNGAYEQYF.

About this clone itself: Other nucleotide sequences from this sample produce the same CDR3. This chain joins TRBV29-1 and TRBJ1-1, with no clear D. The V end lost 3 bases, the J end lost 1 base, and 3 bases lay between the germline ends. The CDR3 spans 11 residues. The germline CDR1 and CDR2 sequences are SQVTM and ANQGSEA. The CDR3 sequence: CSVDRNTEAFF. In DNA form, the CDR3 reads TGCAGCGTTGATCGGAACACTGAAGCTTTCTTT.

V gene TRBV29-1 combines with J gene TRBJ1-1; the D gene is possibly TRBD1 (6 bases). Germline V CDR1 and CDR2: SQVTM, ANQGSEA. The V gene lost 2 bases and the J gene lost 5 bases, with 12 bases spanning the gap. This CDR3 comprises 13 residues. The CDR3 spells CSVEPQGRTEAFF. The DNA for the CDR3 is TGCAGCGTTGAACCACAGGGTCGGACTGAAGCTTTCTTT.

The chain is built from TRBV29-1 and TRBJ2-4; a weak D match, TRBD1 (6 bases). Trimming stripped 4 bases from V and 16 bases from J, with 17 bases between. Germline V gene data show CDR1 as SQVTM and CDR2 as ANQGSEA. The CDR3 consists of 11 residues. The CDR3 here is CSVVRGEVEYF. CDR3 bases: TGCAGCGTTGTCAGGGGAGAGGTAGAATACTTC.

This chain links TRBV30 with TRBJ2-7; 8 bases are a match to TRBD2. This CDR3 spans 16 amino acids. Unmatched junction bases numbered 16, after V lost 6 bases and J lost 3 bases. Germline loops: CDR1 GTSNPN, CDR2 SVGIG (reference sequence). The CDR3 is CACAPREDIFSYEQYF. Written as DNA, the CDR3 is TGTGCCTGCGCACCGCGGGAGGACATTTTCAGCTACGAGCAGTACTTC.

This chain connects TRBV6-6 to TRBJ2-7, with D possibly matching TRBD1 (6 bases). Germline-derived CDR1 and CDR2 are MNHNY and SVGAGI (reference sequence). Trimming stripped 2 bases from V and 2 bases from J, with 7 bases between. The CDR3 is 13 amino acids. The DNA for the CDR3 is TGTGCCAGCAGTTACGCAGGGGCCTACGAGCAGTACTTC. It specifies CASSYAGAYEQYF.

The chain links TRBV7-8 to TRBJ1-2, with TRBD1 as a possible D gene (5 bases). The CDR3 is 15 amino acids. From germline, CDR1 is SGHVS and CDR2 FQNEAQ. Between the trimmed V and J ends, which lost 2 bases and 3 bases, there was a span of 13 bases. The DNA of the CDR3 is TGTGCCAGCAGCTTATCCTTGTCGGGGGACTATGGCTACACCTTC. Translation: CASSLSLSGDYGYTF.

The chain employs TRBV5-1 and TRBJ2-7; 9 bases agree with TRBD1. The CDR3 spans 15 residues. Germline values: CDR1 SGHRS, CDR2 YFSETQ. The V and J ends lost 1 base and 4 bases, in that order; junction bases with no gene match: 6. The CDR3 loop is CASSLPPGQGYEQYF. CDR3 sequence (DNA): TGCGCCAGCAGCTTGCCTCCGGGACAGGGTTACGAGCAGTACTTC.

V gene TRBV7-8 combines with J gene TRBJ2-7, with D hard to call. CDR1 is SGHVS and CDR2 is FQNEAQ in the germline V gene. The ends were cut back, 0 bases at V and 5 bases at J, with 8 bases in the middle. The CDR3 extends over 13 amino acids. The CDR3, as DNA: TGTGCCAGCAGCTTAGCCGGGTCCCACGAGCAGTACTTC. Protein: CASSLAGSHEQYF.

The chain couples TRBV29-1 to TRBJ1-4; the match to TRBD1 covers 12 bases. This CDR3 contains 15 residues. V shed 4 bases, J shed 7 bases, and the junction held 7 bases outside the gene matches. Germline V gene lookup returns CDR1 SQVTM and CDR2 ANQGSEA. The CDR3 coding sequence is TGCAGCGTTGTGGGACAGGGGGCCGGAGGTGAAAAACTGTTTTTT. Translation gives CSVVGQGAGGEKLFF.

The chain carries TRBV6-6 and TRBJ2-7; D possibly corresponds to TRBD1 (6 bases). Germline assignment: CDR1 MNHNY and CDR2 SVGAGI (reference sequence). V was shortened by 3 bases and J by 0 bases, with 9 bases between the two germline ends. The CDR3 runs 14 residues. In nucleotides, the CDR3 is TGTGCCAGCAGTTATCAGGGGACCTCCTACGAGCAGTACTTC. Its protein product is CASSYQGTSYEQYF.

The chain uses TRBV29-1 and TRBJ1-5, with D possibly TRBD1 on 6 matching bases. The CDR3 consists of 15 residues. Trimming took off 4 bases at V and 4 bases at J, with 17 bases between the two ends. Germline CDR1 reads SQVTM; CDR2 reads ANQGSEA. CDR3 coding DNA: TGCAGCGTTGTCCTAGGGGGACGGAGGAATCAGCCCCAGCATTTT. Amino acids: CSVVLGGRRNQPQHF.

The chain uses TRBV29-1 and TRBJ1-1; D remains ambiguous. This CDR3 comprises 13 residues. Germline lookup yields CDR1 SQVTM and CDR2 ANQGSEA. Trimming shortened V by 5 bases and J by 3 bases, and 13 bases separated the two germline ends. CDR3 in DNA: TGCAGCGTTCTGGGGAACAGTTACACTGAAGCTTTCTTT. Its protein is CSVLGNSYTEAFF.

With respect to this clone: Other DNA sequences from this sample encode an identical CDR3 as well. The V and J genes are TRBV30 and TRBJ2-7, with D perhaps matching TRBD2 (7 bases). Per germline, CDR1 GTSNPN and CDR2 SVGIG (reference sequence). The CDR3 covers 13 residues. Trimming removed 2 bases from V and 2 bases from J, with 10 bases in between. CDR3 amino acids: CAWSRGATYEQYF. The DNA of the CDR3 is TGTGCCTGGAGTCGGGGGGCAACCTACGAGCAGTACTTC.

V gene TRBV25-1 combines with J gene TRBJ2-1; the D is unclear. The V end was cut by 5 bases, the J end by 2 bases, with 1 base between. The CDR3 totals 11 residues. CDR1 is MGHDK, CDR2 SYGVNS, per germline. CDR3 in amino acids: CASSTYNEQFF. The CDR3 bases are TGTGCCAGCAGTACCTACAATGAGCAGTTCTTC.

This chain uses TRBV6-5 with TRBJ1-5; D is ambiguous. CDR1 is MNHEY, CDR2 SVGAGI, per germline. Trimming removed 2 bases at V and 2 bases at J, with 10 bases between. The CDR3 totals 15 residues. This CDR3 reads CASSYRLGGNQPQHF. CDR3 sequence (DNA): TGTGCCAGCAGTTACCGATTGGGAGGCAATCAGCCCCAGCATTTT.

V and J are TRBV29-1 and TRBJ1-1; 7 nucleotides align to TRBD1. CDR1 and CDR2 from the germline V gene are SQVTM and ANQGSEA. V dropped 3 bases and J dropped 4; count of bases not matched to a gene: 5. The CDR3 sequence is 13 residues long. The CDR3 nucleotides are TGCAGCGTTGAGGGCACAGGGGCCACTGAAGCTTTCTTT. It encodes CSVEGTGATEAFF. The variable domain in full, with the rest retrieved from reference TRBV29-1 and TRBJ1-1, is SAVISQKPSRDICQRGTSLTIQCQVDSQVTMMFWYRQQPGQSLTLIATANQGSEATYESGFVIDKFPISRPNLTFSTLTVSNMSPEDSSIYLCSVEGTGATEAFFGQGTRLTVV.

This sequence joins TRBV30 and TRBJ2-7; TRBD2 matches at 7 bases. CDR3 size: 14 residues. The V gene end was trimmed by 3 bases and the J gene end by 2 bases; junction bases not matched to a gene: 7. From germline, CDR1 is GTSNPN and CDR2 SVGIG (reference sequence). The CDR3 sequence: CAWRRGGETYEQYF. Written as DNA, the CDR3 is TGTGCCTGGAGGAGGGGAGGGGAAACCTACGAGCAGTACTTC.

The CDR3 DNA reads as TGCAGCGTCGGAGGGGGCATAGAGACCCAGTACTTC. Its translation is CSVGGGIETQYF. The V call is TRBV29-1, the J call TRBJ2-5; D perhaps matches TRBD1 (7 bases). Looked up from germline, CDR1 is SQVTM and CDR2 is ANQGSEA. The CDR3 is made up of 12 amino acids. V was pared by 6 bases and J by 4 bases, with 12 bases between.

The CDR3 sequence is CASSSTGLGQYF. The DNA for the CDR3 is TGTGCCAGCAGCTCGACGGGTCTAGGGCAGTACTTC. The rearrangement uses TRBV7-2 and TRBJ2-7, with D unclear. Germline lookup yields CDR1 SGHTA and CDR2 FQGNSA. The CDR3 runs 12 residues. Trimming cost V 4 bases and J 9 bases, with 13 bases left between them.

The chain uses TRBV25-1 and TRBJ1-2; no clear D gene. The germline CDR1 and CDR2 sequences are MGHDK and SYGVNS. This CDR3 has 13 amino acids. Deletions cut 3 bases from V and 2 bases from J, with 7 bases between. The CDR3 region is CASSDTTNYGYTF. In DNA form, the CDR3 reads TGTGCCAGCAGTGACACGACCAACTATGGCTACACCTTC.

The DNA for the CDR3 is TGTGCCTGGAGGGCGACAGCTTCTAACTATGGCTACACCTTC. Translated, it gives CAWRATASNYGYTF. The chain uses TRBV30 and TRBJ1-2, with D perhaps matching TRBD1 (5 bases). CDR3 length: 14 amino acids. Germline V gene lookup returns CDR1 GTSNPN and CDR2 SVGIG (reference sequence). V was clipped by 3 bases and J by 0 bases, with 11 bases between them.

V and J are TRBV29-1 and TRBJ2-1; D not certain. V was shortened by 5 bases and J by 6 bases, with 11 bases between the two germline ends. The germline gives CDR1 SQVTM, CDR2 ANQGSEA. There are 12 residues in the CDR3. DNA for the CDR3: TGCAGCGTTCGAAAAGGAAGCAATGAGCAGTTCTTC. Amino acid sequence: CSVRKGSNEQFF.

V usage is TRBV5-1 and J usage is TRBJ1-4, with TRBD1 identical over 7 bases. The CDR3 length is 17 residues. The germline V gene encodes CDR1 SGHRS and CDR2 YFSETQ. V gave up 4 bases and J gave up 7 bases; unmatched junction bases: 16. CDR3 sequence (DNA): TGCGCCAGCAGCCCTGACGGGGTACCGGGACAGACTGAAAAACTGTTTTTT. Amino acid sequence: CASSPDGVPGQTEKLFF.

This rearrangement joins TRBV7-9 to TRBJ2-5; 7 nucleotides agree with TRBD1. The germline V gene has CDR1 SEHNR and CDR2 FQNEAQ (reference sequence). With V trimmed by 5 bases and J by 4 bases, 7 bases remained unmatched. This CDR3 comprises 14 residues. For the CDR3, the DNA is TGTGCCAGCAGCCTCCGAGGGGGCACAGAGACCCAGTACTTC. Protein product: CASSLRGGTETQYF.